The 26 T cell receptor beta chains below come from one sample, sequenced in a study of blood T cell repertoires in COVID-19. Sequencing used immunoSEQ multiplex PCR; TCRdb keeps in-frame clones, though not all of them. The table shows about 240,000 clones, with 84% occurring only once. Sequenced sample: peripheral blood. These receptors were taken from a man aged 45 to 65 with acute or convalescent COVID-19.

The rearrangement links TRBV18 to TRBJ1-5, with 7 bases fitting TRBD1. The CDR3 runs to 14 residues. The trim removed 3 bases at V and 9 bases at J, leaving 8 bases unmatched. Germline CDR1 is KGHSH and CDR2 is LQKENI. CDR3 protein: CASSPGQTNGPQHF. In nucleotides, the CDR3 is TGTGCCAGCTCACCGGGACAGACCAATGGGCCCCAGCATTTT.

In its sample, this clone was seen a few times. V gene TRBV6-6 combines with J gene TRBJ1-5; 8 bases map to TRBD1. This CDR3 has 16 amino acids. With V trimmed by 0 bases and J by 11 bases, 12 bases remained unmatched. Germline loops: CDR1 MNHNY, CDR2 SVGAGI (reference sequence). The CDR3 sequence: CASSYSISPDRGAQHF. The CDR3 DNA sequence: TGTGCCAGCAGTTACTCGATAAGCCCAGACAGGGGAGCCCAGCATTTT.

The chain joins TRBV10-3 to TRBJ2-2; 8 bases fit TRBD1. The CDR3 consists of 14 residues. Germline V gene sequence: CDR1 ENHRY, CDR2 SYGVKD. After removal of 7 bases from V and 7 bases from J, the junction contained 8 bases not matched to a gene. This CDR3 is CAINPRGPGGELFF. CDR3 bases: TGTGCCATCAACCCCAGGGGGCCGGGCGGGGAGCTGTTTTTT.

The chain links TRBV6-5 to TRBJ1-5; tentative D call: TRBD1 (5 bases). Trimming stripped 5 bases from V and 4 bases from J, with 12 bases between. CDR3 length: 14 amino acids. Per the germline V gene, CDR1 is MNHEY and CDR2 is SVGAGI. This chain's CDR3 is CASSPAGGNQPQHF. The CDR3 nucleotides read TGTGCCAGCAGTCCGGCTGGGGGGAATCAGCCCCAGCATTTT.

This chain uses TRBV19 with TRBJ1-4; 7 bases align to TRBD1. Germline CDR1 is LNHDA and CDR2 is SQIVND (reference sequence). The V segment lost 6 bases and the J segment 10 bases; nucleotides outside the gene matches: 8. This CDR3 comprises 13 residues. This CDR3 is CASRQDRVGKLFF. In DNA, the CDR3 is TGTGCCAGTAGGCAAGACAGGGTTGGAAAACTGTTTTTT.

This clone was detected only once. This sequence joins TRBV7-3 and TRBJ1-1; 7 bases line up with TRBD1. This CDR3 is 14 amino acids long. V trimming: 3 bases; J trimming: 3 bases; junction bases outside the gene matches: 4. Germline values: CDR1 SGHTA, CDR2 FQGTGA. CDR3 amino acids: CASSLGGTDTEAFF. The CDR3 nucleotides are TGTGCCAGCAGCTTGGGCGGGACAGACACTGAAGCTTTCTTT. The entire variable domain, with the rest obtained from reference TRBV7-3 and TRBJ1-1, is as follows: GAGVSQTPSNKVTEKGKYVELRCDPISGHTALYWYRQSLGQGPEFLIYFQGTGAADDSGLPNDRFFAVRPEGSVSTLKIQRTERGDSAVYLCASSLGGTDTEAFFGQGTRLTVV.

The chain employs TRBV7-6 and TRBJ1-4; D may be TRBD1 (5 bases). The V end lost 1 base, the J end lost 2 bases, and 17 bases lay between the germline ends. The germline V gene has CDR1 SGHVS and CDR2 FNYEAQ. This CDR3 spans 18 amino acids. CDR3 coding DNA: TGTGCCAGCAGCTTAGAGTGGTACAGGAGTAGTACTAATGAAAAACTGTTTTTT. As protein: CASSLEWYRSSTNEKLFF.

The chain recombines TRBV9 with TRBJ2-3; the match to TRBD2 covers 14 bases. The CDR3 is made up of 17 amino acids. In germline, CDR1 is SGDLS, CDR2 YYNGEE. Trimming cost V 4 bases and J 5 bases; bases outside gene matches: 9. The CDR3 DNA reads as TGTGCCAGCAGCCCCTCACCGGGACTAGCGGGAGAAGATACGCAGTATTTT. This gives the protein CASSPSPGLAGEDTQYF.

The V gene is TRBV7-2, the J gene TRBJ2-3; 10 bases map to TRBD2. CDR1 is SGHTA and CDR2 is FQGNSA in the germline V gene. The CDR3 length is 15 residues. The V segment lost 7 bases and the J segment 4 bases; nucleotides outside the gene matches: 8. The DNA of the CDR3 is TGTGCCAGCACTATAGCCGGACTAGCGGCAGATACGCAGTATTTT. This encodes CASTIAGLAADTQYF.

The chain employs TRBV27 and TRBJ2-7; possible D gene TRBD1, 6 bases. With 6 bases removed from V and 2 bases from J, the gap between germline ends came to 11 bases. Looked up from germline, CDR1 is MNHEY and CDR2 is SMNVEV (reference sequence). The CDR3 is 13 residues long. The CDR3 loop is CASRRQGPYEQYF. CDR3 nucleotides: TGTGCCAGCAGACGGCAGGGGCCCTACGAGCAGTACTTC.

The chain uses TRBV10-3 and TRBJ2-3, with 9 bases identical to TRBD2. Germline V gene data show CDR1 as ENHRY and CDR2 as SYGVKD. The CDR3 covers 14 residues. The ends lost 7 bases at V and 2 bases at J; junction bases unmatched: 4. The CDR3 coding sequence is TGTGCCATCAAGGCTAGCGGGGCCACAGATACGCAGTATTTT. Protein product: CAIKASGATDTQYF.

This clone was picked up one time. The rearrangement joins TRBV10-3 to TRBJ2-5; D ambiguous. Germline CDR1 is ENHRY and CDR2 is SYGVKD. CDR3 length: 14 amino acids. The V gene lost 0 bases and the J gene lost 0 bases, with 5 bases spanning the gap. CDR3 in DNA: TGTGCCATCAGTGAGTCGGCAAACCAAGAGACCCAGTACTTC. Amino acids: CAISESANQETQYF.

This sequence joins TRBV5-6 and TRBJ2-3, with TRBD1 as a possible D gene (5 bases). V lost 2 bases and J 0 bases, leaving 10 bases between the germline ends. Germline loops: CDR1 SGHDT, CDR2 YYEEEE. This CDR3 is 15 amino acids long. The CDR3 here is CASSLSQVSTDTQYF. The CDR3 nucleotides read TGTGCCAGCAGCTTATCACAGGTTAGCACAGATACGCAGTATTTT.

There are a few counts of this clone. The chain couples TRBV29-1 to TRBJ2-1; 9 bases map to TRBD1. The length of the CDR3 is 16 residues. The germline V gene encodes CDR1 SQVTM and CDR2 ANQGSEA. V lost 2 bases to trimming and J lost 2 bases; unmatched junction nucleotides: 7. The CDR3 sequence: CSVEPDRGNTYNEQFF. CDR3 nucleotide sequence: TGCAGCGTTGAACCGGACAGGGGAAACACCTACAATGAGCAGTTCTTC.

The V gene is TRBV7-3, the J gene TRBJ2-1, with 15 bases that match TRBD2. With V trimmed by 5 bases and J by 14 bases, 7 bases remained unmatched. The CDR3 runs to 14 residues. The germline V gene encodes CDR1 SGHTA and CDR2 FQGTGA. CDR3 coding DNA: TGTGCCAGCAGCCAAGGACTAGCGGGAGGGCGAGAGTTCTTC. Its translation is CASSQGLAGGREFF.

The CDR3 DNA reads as TGTGCCAGCAGTTCCATAGCGGCCTACGGGGAGCTGTTTTTT. Amino acid sequence: CASSSIAAYGELFF. The V call is TRBV6-5, the J call TRBJ2-2, with TRBD2 as a possible D gene (6 bases). CDR3 length: 14 residues. CDR1 is MNHEY, CDR2 SVGAGI, per germline. V was shortened by 4 bases and J by 7 bases, with 13 bases between the two germline ends.

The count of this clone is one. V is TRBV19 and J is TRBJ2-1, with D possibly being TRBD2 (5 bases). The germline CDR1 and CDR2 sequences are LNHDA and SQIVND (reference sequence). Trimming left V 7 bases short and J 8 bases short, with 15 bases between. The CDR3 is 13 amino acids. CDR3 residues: CASTRTVLDEQFF. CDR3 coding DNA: TGTGCCAGTACCCGGACTGTATTGGATGAGCAGTTCTTC.

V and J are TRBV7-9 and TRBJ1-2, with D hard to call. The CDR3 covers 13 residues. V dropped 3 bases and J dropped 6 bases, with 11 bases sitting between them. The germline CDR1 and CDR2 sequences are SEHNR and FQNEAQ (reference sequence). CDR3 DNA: TGTGCCAGCAGCTTTCGGCAGGATGATGGCTACACCTTC. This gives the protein CASSFRQDDGYTF.

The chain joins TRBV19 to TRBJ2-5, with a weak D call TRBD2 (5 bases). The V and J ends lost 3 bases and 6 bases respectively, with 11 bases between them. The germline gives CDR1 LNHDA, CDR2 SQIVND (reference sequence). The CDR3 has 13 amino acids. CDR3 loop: CASSMGVGKTQYF. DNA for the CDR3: TGTGCCAGTAGTATGGGAGTAGGCAAGACCCAGTACTTC.

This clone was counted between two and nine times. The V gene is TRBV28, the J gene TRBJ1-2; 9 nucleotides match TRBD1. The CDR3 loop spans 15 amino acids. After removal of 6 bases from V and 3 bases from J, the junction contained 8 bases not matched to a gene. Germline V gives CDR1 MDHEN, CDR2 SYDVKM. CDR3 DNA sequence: TGTGCCAGCAGATGGGACAGGGAGTTGGACTATGGCTACACCTTC. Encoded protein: CASRWDRELDYGYTF.

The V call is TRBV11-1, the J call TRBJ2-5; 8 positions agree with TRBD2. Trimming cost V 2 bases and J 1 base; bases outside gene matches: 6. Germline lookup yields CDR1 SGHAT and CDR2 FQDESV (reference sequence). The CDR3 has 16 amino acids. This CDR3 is CASSLMAGGTQETQYF. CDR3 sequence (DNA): TGTGCCAGCAGCTTAATGGCGGGGGGCACCCAAGAGACCCAGTACTTC.

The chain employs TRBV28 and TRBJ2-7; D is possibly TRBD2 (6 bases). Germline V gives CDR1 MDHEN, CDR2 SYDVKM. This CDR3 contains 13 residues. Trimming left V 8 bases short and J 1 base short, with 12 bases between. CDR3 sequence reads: CASAGSPSYEQYF. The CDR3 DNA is TGTGCCAGCGCCGGGAGTCCTTCCTACGAGCAGTACTTC.

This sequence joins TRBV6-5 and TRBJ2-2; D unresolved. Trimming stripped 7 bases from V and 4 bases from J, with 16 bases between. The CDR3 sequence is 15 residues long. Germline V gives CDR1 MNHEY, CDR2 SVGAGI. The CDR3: CASIADGFSTGELFF. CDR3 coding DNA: TGTGCCAGCATCGCCGATGGCTTTTCCACCGGGGAGCTGTTTTTT.

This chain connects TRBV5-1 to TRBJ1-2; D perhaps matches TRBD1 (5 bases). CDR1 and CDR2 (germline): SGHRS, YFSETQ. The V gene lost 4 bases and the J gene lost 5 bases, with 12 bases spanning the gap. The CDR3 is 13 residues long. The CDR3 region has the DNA TGCGCCAGCAGCCCGGCCGGGGGATATGGCTACACCTTC. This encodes CASSPAGGYGYTF.

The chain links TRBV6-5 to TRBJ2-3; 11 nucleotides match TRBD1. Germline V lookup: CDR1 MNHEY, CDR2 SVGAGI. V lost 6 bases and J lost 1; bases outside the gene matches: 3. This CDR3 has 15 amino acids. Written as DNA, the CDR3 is TGTGCCAGCAGACCGGGACAGGGGGGCACAGATACGCAGTATTTT. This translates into CASRPGQGGTDTQYF.

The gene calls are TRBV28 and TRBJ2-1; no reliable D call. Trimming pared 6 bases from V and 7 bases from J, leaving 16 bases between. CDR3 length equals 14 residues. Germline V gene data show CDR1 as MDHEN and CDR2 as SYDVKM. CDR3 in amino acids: CASSLPQAENEQFF. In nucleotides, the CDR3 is TGTGCCAGCAGCCTCCCCCAAGCCGAGAATGAGCAGTTCTTC.